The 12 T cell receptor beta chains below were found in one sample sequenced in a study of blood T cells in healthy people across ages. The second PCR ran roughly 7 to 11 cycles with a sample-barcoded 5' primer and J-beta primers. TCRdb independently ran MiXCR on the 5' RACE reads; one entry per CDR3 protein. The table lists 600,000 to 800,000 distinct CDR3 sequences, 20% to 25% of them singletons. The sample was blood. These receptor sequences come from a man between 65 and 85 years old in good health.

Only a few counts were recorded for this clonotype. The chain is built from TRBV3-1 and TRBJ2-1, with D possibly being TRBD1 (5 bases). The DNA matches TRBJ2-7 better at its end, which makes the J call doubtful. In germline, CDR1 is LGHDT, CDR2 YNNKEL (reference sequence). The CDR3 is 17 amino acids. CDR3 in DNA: TGTGCCAGCAGCCAAACTGTACGGATAAAGGGGTCCTACGAGCAGTACTTC. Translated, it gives CASSQTVRIKGSYEQYF.

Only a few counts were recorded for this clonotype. This chain's CDR3 is CASKPSATGGRNTIYF. The CDR3 nucleotides read TGTGCCAGCAAACCTTCCGCGACAGGGGGCCGGAACACCATATATTTT. The gene calls are TRBV12-3 or TRBV12-4 and TRBJ1-3; 10 bases agree with TRBD1. The length of the CDR3 is 16 residues. V shed 7 bases, J shed 7 bases, and the junction held 13 bases outside the gene matches.

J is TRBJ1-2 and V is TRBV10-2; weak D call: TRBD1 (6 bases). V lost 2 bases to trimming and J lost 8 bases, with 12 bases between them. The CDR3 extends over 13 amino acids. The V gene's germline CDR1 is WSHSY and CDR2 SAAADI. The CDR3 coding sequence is TGCGCCAGCAGTGAGGTTGCAGGGGTCGGCTACACCTTC. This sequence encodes CASSEVAGVGYTF.

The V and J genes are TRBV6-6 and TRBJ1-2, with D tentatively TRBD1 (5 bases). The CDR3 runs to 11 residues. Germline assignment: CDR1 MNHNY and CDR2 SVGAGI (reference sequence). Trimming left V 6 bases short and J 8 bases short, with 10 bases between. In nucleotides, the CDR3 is TGTGCCAGCAGCAGAGGGGTCGGCTACACCTTC. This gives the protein CASSRGVGYTF.

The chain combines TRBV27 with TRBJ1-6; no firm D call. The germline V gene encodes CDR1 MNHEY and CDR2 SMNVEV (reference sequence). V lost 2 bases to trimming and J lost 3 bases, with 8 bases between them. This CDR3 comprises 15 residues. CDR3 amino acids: CASSLEGYYNSPLHF. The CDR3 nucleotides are TGTGCCAGCAGTTTAGAGGGTTACTATAATTCACCCCTCCACTTT.

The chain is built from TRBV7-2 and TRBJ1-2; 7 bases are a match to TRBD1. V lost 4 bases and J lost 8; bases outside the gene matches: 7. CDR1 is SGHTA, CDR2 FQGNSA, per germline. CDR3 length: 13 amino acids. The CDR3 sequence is CASSYEGARGYTF. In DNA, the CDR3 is TGTGCCAGCAGCTACGAGGGGGCGAGGGGCTACACCTTC.

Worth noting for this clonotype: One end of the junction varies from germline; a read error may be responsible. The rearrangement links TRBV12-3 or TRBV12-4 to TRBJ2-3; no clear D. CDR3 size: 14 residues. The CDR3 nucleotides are TGTGCCAGCAGCAAAACCATGACCGCAGATACGCAGTATTTC. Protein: CASSKTMTADTQYF.

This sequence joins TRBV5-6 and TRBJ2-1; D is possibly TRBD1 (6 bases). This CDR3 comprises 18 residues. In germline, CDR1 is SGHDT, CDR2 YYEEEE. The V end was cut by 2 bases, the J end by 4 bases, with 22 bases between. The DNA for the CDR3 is TGTGCCAGCAGCTTTTGGGGCTACACAGGGCACCCTTACAATGAGCAGTTCTTC. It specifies CASSFWGYTGHPYNEQFF.

CDR3 protein: CASSLRKDTQYF. The CDR3 DNA reads TGTGCCAGCAGTTTACGGAAGGATACGCAGTATTTT. V usage is TRBV28 and J usage is TRBJ2-3; no definite D call. Germline assignment: CDR1 MDHEN and CDR2 SYDVKM. The V and J ends lost 2 bases and 6 bases respectively, with 6 bases between them. The CDR3 has 12 residues.

The CDR3 nucleotides are TGTGCCAGCAGTTTAGGGACAGGGAGCGAGCAGTACTTC. Protein product: CASSLGTGSEQYF. J is TRBJ2-5 and V is TRBV27; the match to TRBD1 covers 9 bases. The J call is doubtful: the DNA matches TRBJ2-7 better. The CDR3 has 13 amino acids. Germline values: CDR1 MNHEY, CDR2 SMNVEV (reference sequence).

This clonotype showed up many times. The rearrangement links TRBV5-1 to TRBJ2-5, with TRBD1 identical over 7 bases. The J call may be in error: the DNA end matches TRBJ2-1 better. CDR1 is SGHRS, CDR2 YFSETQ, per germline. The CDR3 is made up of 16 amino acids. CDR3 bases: TGCGCCAGCAGCTTGCCGACCGGGACAGCGATCGATGAGCAGTTCTTC. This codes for CASSLPTGTAIDEQFF.

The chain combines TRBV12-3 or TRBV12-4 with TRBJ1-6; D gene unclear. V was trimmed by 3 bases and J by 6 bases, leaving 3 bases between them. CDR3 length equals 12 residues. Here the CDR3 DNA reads TGTGCCAGCAGTTTGACTAATTCACCCCTCCACTTT. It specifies CASSLTNSPLHF.